Included here is one TCR beta chain sequence, with context. This sample is drawn from a study of T cells in Graves' hyperthyroidism and ophthalmopathy. TCR beta CDR3 region amplification was performed from RNA transcripts. During a first-round RT-PCR of the TCR CDR3, the HTBI primer set was used. MiXCR, applied by TCRdb to the multiplex PCR reads, yields one record per CDR3 protein. Of fewer than 650,000 distinct CDR3 sequences listed, about 46% were seen once; the top ten hold about 43%. The diagnostic basis comprised clinical symptoms, serum thyroxine and TRAb, thyroid ultrasound and orbital computed tomography. CDR3 length: 14 residues. Germline lookup yields CDR1 SGHAT and CDR2 FQNNGV. The ends were cut back, 5 bases at V and 5 bases at J, with 10 bases in the middle.

The TCR sequence derives from an adult woman with Graves' disease, either hyperthyroidism or ophthalmopathy (not recorded which). Sequencing was performed on peripheral blood or thyroid tissue (not recorded which). The V gene is TRBV11-2, the J gene TRBJ1-6, with D tentatively TRBD1 (6 bases). The CDR3 bases are TGTGCCAGCAGCAAGGGGGAGAATAATTCACCCCTCCACTTT. Its translation is CASSKGENNSPLHF.